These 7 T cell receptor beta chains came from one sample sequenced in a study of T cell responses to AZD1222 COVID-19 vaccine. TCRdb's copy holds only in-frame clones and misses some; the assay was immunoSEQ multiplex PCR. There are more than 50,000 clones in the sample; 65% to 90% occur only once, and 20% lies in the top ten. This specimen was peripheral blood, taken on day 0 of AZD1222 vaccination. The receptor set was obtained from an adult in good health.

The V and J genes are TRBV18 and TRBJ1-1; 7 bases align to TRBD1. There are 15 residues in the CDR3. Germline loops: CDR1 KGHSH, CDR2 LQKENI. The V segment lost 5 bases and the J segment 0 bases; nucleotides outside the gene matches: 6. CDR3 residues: CASSSHRGMNTEAFF. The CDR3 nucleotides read TGTGCCAGCTCATCCCACAGGGGCATGAACACTGAAGCTTTCTTT.

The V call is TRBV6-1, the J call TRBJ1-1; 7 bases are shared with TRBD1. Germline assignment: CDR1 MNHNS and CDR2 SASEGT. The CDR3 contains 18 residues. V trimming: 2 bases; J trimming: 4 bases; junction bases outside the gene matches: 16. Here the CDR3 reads CASSEQGVFDVRSTEAFF. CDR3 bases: TGTGCCAGCAGTGAACAGGGGGTGTTCGATGTGCGCAGCACTGAAGCTTTCTTT.

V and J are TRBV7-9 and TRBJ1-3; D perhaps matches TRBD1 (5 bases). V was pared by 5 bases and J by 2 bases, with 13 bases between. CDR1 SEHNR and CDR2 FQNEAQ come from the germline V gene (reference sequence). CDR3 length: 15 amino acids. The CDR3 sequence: CASSSPWGAGNTIYF. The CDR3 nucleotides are TGTGCCAGCAGCAGTCCCTGGGGGGCTGGAAACACCATATATTTT.

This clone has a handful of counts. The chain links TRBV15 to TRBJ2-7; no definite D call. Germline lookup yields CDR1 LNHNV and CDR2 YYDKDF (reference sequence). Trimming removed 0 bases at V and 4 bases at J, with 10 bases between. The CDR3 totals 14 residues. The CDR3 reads CATSRDPGEYEQYF. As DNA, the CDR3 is TGTGCCACCAGCAGAGATCCAGGAGAATACGAGCAGTACTTC.

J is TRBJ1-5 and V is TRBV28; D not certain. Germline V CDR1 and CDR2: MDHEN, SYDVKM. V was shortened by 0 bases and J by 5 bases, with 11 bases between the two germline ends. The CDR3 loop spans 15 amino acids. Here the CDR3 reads CASSLWDGRYQPQHF. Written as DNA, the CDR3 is TGTGCCAGCAGTTTATGGGATGGGCGTTATCAGCCCCAGCATTTT.

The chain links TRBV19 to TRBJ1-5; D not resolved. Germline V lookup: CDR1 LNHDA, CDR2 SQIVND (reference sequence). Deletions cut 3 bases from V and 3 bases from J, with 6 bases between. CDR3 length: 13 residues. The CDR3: CASSITHNQPQHF. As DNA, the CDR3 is TGTGCCAGTAGTATCACCCACAATCAGCCCCAGCATTTT.

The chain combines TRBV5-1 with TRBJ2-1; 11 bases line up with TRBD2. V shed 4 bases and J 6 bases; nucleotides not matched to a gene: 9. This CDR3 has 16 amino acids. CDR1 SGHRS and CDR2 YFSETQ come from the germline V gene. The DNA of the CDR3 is TGCGCCAGCAGCCCGAGTGGACTAGCGGGCCCCAATGAGCAGTTCTTC. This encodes CASSPSGLAGPNEQFF.